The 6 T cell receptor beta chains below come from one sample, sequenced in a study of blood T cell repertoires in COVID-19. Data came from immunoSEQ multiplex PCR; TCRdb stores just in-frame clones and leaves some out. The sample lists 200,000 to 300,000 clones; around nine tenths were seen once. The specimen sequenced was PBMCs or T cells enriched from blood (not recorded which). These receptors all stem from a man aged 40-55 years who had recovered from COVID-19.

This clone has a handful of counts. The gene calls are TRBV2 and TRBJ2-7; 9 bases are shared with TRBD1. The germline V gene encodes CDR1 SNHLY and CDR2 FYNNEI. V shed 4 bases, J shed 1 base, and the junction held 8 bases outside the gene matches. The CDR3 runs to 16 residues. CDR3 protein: CASSGRTGESSYEQYF. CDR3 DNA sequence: TGTGCCAGCAGTGGGCGGACAGGGGAGTCTTCCTACGAGCAGTACTTC.

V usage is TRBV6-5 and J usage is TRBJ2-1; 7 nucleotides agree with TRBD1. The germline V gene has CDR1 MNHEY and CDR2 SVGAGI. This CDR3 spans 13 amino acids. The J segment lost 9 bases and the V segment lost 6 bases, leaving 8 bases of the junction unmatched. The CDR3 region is CASSSPNRGEQFF. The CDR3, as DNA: TGTGCCAGCAGCTCACCCAACAGGGGTGAGCAGTTCTTC.

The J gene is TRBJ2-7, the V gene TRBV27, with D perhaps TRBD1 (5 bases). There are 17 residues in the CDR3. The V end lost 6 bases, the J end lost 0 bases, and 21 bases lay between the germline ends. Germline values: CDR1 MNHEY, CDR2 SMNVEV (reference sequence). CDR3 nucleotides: TGTGCCAGCAGCCGACCCGCACCTCCGACAGCCTCCTACGAGCAGTACTTC. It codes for CASSRPAPPTASYEQYF.

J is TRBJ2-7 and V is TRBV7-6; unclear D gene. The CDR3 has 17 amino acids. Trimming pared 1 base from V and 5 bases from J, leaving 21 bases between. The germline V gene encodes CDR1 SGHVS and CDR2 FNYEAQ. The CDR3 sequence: CASSLDMGQAPLNEQYF. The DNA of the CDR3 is TGTGCCAGCAGCTTAGATATGGGCCAGGCTCCCCTCAACGAGCAGTACTTC.

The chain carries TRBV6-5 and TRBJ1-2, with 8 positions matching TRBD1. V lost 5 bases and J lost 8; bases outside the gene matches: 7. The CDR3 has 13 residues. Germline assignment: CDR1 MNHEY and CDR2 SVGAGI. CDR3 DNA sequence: TGTGCCAGCAGTAAGACAGGGGCGGGGGGCTACACCTTC. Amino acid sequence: CASSKTGAGGYTF.

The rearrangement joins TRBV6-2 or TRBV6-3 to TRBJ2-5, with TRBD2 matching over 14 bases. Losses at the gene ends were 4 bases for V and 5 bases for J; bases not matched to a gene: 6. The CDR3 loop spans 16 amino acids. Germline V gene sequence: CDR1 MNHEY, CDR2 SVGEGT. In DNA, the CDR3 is TGTGCCAGCAGTTCGGGACTAGCGGGAGCTGGGGAGACCCAGTACTTC. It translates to CASSSGLAGAGETQYF.